Below are 2 T cell receptor beta chains sequenced from a single sample in a study of blood T cell repertoires in COVID-19. The protocol was immunoSEQ multiplex PCR, while the TCRdb copy is restricted to in-frame clones and leaves out a portion. The table lists fewer than 15,000 clones, over 75% of them singletons. The sequencing sample was made of peripheral blood. The receptor source for this set is a human donor in a cohort sampled during active COVID-19.

In this sample, this clone turned up a few times. The chain employs TRBV5-1 and TRBJ2-1, with 8 bases lining up with TRBD2. Germline V lookup: CDR1 SGHRS, CDR2 YFSETQ. This CDR3 region has 15 residues. The V segment lost 0 bases and the J segment 8 bases; nucleotides outside the gene matches: 7. As DNA, the CDR3 is TGCGCCAGCAGCTTGGAGAGGACTAGCTCTGATGAGCAGTTCTTC. Translating gives CASSLERTSSDEQFF.

The chain has TRBV9 and TRBJ2-1; TRBD2 matches at 11 bases. CDR3 length: 16 residues. After removal of 4 bases from V and 5 bases from J, the junction contained 8 bases not matched to a gene. Germline lookup yields CDR1 SGDLS and CDR2 YYNGEE. The CDR3: CASSLTSGRSNNEQFF. CDR3 nucleotide sequence: TGTGCCAGCAGCCTAACTAGCGGGAGATCAAACAATGAGCAGTTCTTC. The whole variable domain, filled in from reference TRBV9 and TRBJ2-1, reads DSGVTQTPKHLITATGQRVTLRCSPRSGDLSVYWYQQSLDQGLQFLIQYYNGEERAKGNILERFSAQQFPDLHSELNLSSLELGDSALYFCASSLTSGRSNNEQFFGPGTRLTVL.